What follows is one T cell receptor beta chain and its context. Its antigen is undetermined. Sampled blood was obtained at baseline, cycle 4 day 1, and cycle 7 day 1. Using immunoSEQ multiplex PCR, the repertoire was profiled, and TCRdb retains in-frame clones only, with some absent. Seen here are approximately 80,000 clones, 91% observed once, and the top ten hold roughly 6.9%. These data originate in a study of OX40 agonist ivuxolimab in advanced cancers. Study results and limitations: The CD4+ and CD8+ T cells in the blood had expanded clonally by week 6 at 0.1 to 3.0 mg/kg.

From germline, CDR1 is SGHRS and CDR2 YFSETQ. CDR3 length equals 15 residues. With V trimmed by 4 bases and J by 2 bases, 4 bases remained unmatched. The chain couples TRBV5-1 to TRBJ2-5, with 11 bases lining up with TRBD2. Specimen: CD4+ or CD8+ T cells sorted from blood, collected in a trial of the OX40 agonist ivuxolimab. This sequence originates from an adult with an advanced solid tumor such as melanoma, head and neck, liver or kidney cancer. The CDR3 protein is CASSMGLAVQETQYF. DNA of the CDR3: TGCGCCAGCAGCATGGGACTAGCGGTACAAGAGACCCAGTACTTC.